This T cell receptor beta chain was recovered during a study of blood T cell repertoires in COVID-19. Study-level information: Samples taken during acute and convalescent COVID-19 were collected in the United States, Italy and Spain. Nucleic acid was either cDNA or gDNA, and it came from T cells, B-cell-depleted T cells, or PBMCs.

CDR1 is SGHRS, CDR2 YFSETQ, per germline. The V end lost 3 bases, the J end lost 2 bases, and 8 bases lay between the germline ends. The CDR3 length is 14 residues. Original processing notes: Reference gene primer amplification gave estimated nucleated cell counts. Libraries were prepared by immunoSEQ multiplex PCR; TCRdb keeps only in-frame clonotypes and omits some of them. V, J and clone size are taken as reported in that table, and D and trimming were inferred from the DNA itself. Of around 200,000 clones listed, more than 75% were seen once; the top ten hold 4% to 4.5%. This TCR was recovered from a man in his fifties with acute or convalescent COVID-19. V is TRBV5-1 and J is TRBJ2-2; the D is unclear. The source material was peripheral blood. The DNA for the CDR3 is TGCGCCAGCAGCTCGGTACCCAACACCGGGGAGCTGTTTTTT. This sequence encodes CASSSVPNTGELFF.